Each of the 31 T cell receptor beta chains below was sequenced from the same sample in a study of blood T cell repertoires in COVID-19. Generated by immunoSEQ multiplex PCR, the TCRdb table keeps only in-frame clones and is missing some. The data hold roughly 160,000 clones, with roughly 84% observed a single time. Sequencing used PBMCs or T cells enriched from blood (not recorded which). All receptors derive from a woman aged 45-65 years who had recovered from COVID-19.

The chain uses TRBV30 and TRBJ2-1; 8 bases fit TRBD1. The CDR3 consists of 15 residues. CDR1 is GTSNPN and CDR2 is SVGIG in the germline V gene (reference sequence). The ends lost 3 bases at V and 8 bases at J; junction bases unmatched: 12. CDR3 nucleotide sequence: TGTGCCTGGAGGGAGCCCGGGACAGGTGGACATGAGCAGTTCTTC. This encodes CAWREPGTGGHEQFF. Full variable domain (rest looked up from reference TRBV30 and TRBJ2-1): SQTIHQWPATLVQPVGSPLSLECTVEGTSNPNLYWYRQAAGRGLQLLFYSVGIGQISSEVPQNLSASRPQDRQFILSSKKLLLSDSGFYLCAWREPGTGGHEQFFGPGTRLTVL.

V is TRBV7-2 and J is TRBJ1-1; D is undetermined. CDR1 and CDR2 from the germline V gene are SGHTA and FQGNSA. V was clipped by 5 bases and J by 1 base, with 11 bases between them. The CDR3 consists of 14 residues. The CDR3 reads CASSPEYPNTEAFF. The CDR3 DNA reads TGTGCCAGCAGCCCCGAGTACCCGAACACTGAAGCTTTCTTT. The whole variable domain, filled in from reference TRBV7-2 and TRBJ1-1, reads GAGVSQSPSNKVTEKGKDVELRCDPISGHTALYWYRQSLGQGLEFLIYFQGNSAPDKSGLPSDRFSAERTGGSVSTLTIQRTQQEDSAVYLCASSPEYPNTEAFFGQGTRLTVV.

This clone was seen only once. The chain uses TRBV11-2 and TRBJ2-7; 8 bases align to TRBD2. Per germline, CDR1 SGHAT and CDR2 FQNNGV. The CDR3 has 14 amino acids. V lost 2 bases and J lost 6; bases outside the gene matches: 6. CDR3 amino acids: CASSLLAGLGEQYF. CDR3 nucleotide sequence: TGTGCCAGCAGCTTACTAGCGGGCCTGGGCGAGCAGTACTTC.

The CDR3 sequence is CASSQGRAAYEQYF. The DNA for the CDR3 is TGTGCCAGCAGCCAAGGGAGGGCGGCGTACGAGCAGTACTTC. The chain couples TRBV3-1 (or the pseudogene TRBV3-2) to TRBJ2-7, with D perhaps matching TRBD2 (6 bases). The CDR3 consists of 14 residues. With 1 base removed from V and 4 bases from J, the gap between germline ends came to 11 bases. Germline V gives CDR1 LGHDT, CDR2 YNNKEL (reference sequence).

The chain employs TRBV28 and TRBJ1-4; D may be TRBD1 (6 bases). Trimming removed 7 bases from V and 15 bases from J, with 21 bases in between. Germline CDR1 is MDHEN and CDR2 is SYDVKM. This CDR3 is 13 amino acids long. CDR3 sequence: CASMGAFGTMVFF. The DNA of the CDR3 is TGTGCCAGCATGGGGGCTTTTGGGACAATGGTGTTTTTT. The full variable domain, in which reference TRBV28 and TRBJ1-4 provide the parts outside the CDR3, is DVKVTQSSRYLVKRTGEKVFLECVQDMDHENMFWYRQDPGLGLRLIYFSYDVKMKEKGDIPEGYSVSREKKERFSLILESASTNQTSMYLCASMGAFGTMVFFGSGTQLSVL.

The chain couples TRBV9 to TRBJ2-1; 9 bases match TRBD2. CDR1 SGDLS and CDR2 YYNGEE come from the germline V gene. The CDR3 is 17 residues long. With V trimmed by 1 base and J by 0 bases, 5 bases remained unmatched. The CDR3 coding sequence is TGTGCCAGCAGCGTACTAGCGGGGCGCAGCTCCTACAATGAGCAGTTCTTC. Protein sequence: CASSVLAGRSSYNEQFF. Filled out from reference TRBV9 and TRBJ2-1, the complete variable domain reads DSGVTQTPKHLITATGQRVTLRCSPRSGDLSVYWYQQSLDQGLQFLIQYYNGEERAKGNILERFSAQQFPDLHSELNLSSLELGDSALYFCASSVLAGRSSYNEQFFGPGTRLTVL.

The chain links TRBV30 to TRBJ2-1; a possible D gene is TRBD1 (6 bases). The length of the CDR3 is 16 residues. Germline-derived CDR1 and CDR2 are GTSNPN and SVGIG (reference sequence). The V end was cut by 5 bases, the J end by 8 bases, with 25 bases between. The CDR3 reads CAWLYTAGTPRYEQFF. CDR3 coding DNA: TGTGCCTGGCTCTACACCGCCGGGACACCAAGGTATGAGCAGTTCTTC.

The chain combines TRBV30 with TRBJ2-3; TRBD1 matches 8 bases. CDR1 is GTSNPN and CDR2 is SVGIG in the germline V gene (reference sequence). V lost 8 bases to trimming and J lost 4 bases; unmatched junction nucleotides: 5. The CDR3 covers 12 residues. CDR3 sequence (DNA): TGTGCCCGCCAGGGGGCTGCAGATACGCAGTATTTT. It specifies CARQGAADTQYF.

This chain joins TRBV28 and TRBJ1-5; TRBD1 might be the D (6 bases). Trimming took off 4 bases at V and 6 bases at J, with 16 bases between the two ends. From germline, CDR1 is MDHEN and CDR2 SYDVKM. The CDR3 sequence is 15 residues long. The CDR3 nucleotides read TGTGCCAGCAGTTCAACAGGGTTAAAACTTCAGCCCCAGCATTTT. Translated, it gives CASSSTGLKLQPQHF.

The rearrangement links TRBV20-1 to TRBJ2-7; 8 bases map to TRBD2. CDR3 length: 11 residues. Per germline, CDR1 DFQATT and CDR2 SNEGSKA (reference sequence). Trimming at V came to 7 bases and at J to 4 bases, leaving 3 bases not matched to a gene. As DNA, the CDR3 is TGCAGTGAGGCGGGAGGTTACGAGCAGTACTTC. This translates into CSEAGGYEQYF.

V is TRBV7-9 and J is TRBJ1-1; D not resolved. Germline lookup yields CDR1 SEHNR and CDR2 FQNEAQ (reference sequence). The CDR3 runs 13 residues. V was pared by 2 bases and J by 8 bases, with 12 bases between. The CDR3 protein is CASSLSQLTEAFF. The CDR3 DNA sequence: TGTGCCAGCAGCTTATCCCAACTCACGGAAGCTTTCTTT.

This clone was observed a few times. The chain's CDR3 is CASSPRTVYEQFF. DNA of the CDR3: TGTGCCAGCAGCCCACGGACAGTTTATGAGCAGTTCTTC. The chain links TRBV7-2 to TRBJ2-1; D might be TRBD1 (6 bases). Germline CDR1 reads SGHTA; CDR2 reads FQGNSA. The CDR3 runs 13 residues. Trimming stripped 5 bases from V and 8 bases from J, with 13 bases between.

A single count supports this clone. The V and J genes are TRBV3-1 (or the pseudogene TRBV3-2) and TRBJ2-1, with 7 bases identical to TRBD2. J lost 8 bases, V lost 3 bases, and 7 bases had no gene match. The CDR3 is 14 residues long. Looked up from germline, CDR1 is LGHDT and CDR2 is YNNKEL (reference sequence). In DNA form, the CDR3 reads TGTGCCAGCAGCCAGGGAGGGAGCGCCGATGAGCAGTTCTTC. Protein product: CASSQGGSADEQFF.

This clone was detected only a few times. The chain is built from TRBV27 and TRBJ2-7, with 7 bases identical to TRBD2. V was pared by 0 bases and J by 3 bases, with 5 bases of the junction left unmatched. The CDR3 runs 15 residues. CDR1 and CDR2 from the germline V gene are MNHEY and SMNVEV (reference sequence). The CDR3 sequence: CASSLSGTTRYEQYF. CDR3 nucleotides: TGTGCCAGCAGTTTATCCGGGACTACCCGCTACGAGCAGTACTTC.

The rearrangement joins TRBV7-2 to TRBJ2-4; 7 bases are shared with TRBD2. The CDR3 runs 13 residues. Germline V lookup: CDR1 SGHTA, CDR2 FQGNSA. V gave up 5 bases and J gave up 9 bases; unmatched junction bases: 7. The CDR3 is CASSPGPGGIQYF. CDR3 nucleotide sequence: TGTGCCAGCAGCCCGGGCCCGGGGGGCATTCAGTACTTC.

This clone is labeled as medium-sized (0.01 to 0.1%). The chain joins TRBV29-1 to TRBJ2-1; weak D call: TRBD1 (6 bases). The V and J ends lost 8 bases and 9 bases respectively, with 23 bases between them. Germline V gives CDR1 SQVTM, CDR2 ANQGSEA. The CDR3 loop spans 14 amino acids. CDR3: CSTEDSGESSEQFF. The CDR3 DNA reads TGCAGCACCGAGGACTCAGGGGAGTCAAGTGAGCAGTTCTTC.

V usage is TRBV5-1 and J usage is TRBJ2-7, with 7 bases that match TRBD2. Per the germline V gene, CDR1 is SGHRS and CDR2 is YFSETQ. The CDR3 totals 12 residues. V dropped 6 bases and J dropped 7; count of bases not matched to a gene: 7. The CDR3 DNA reads as TGCGCCAGCAAGGACCCAGCGGGGGAGCAGTACTTC. This translates into CASKDPAGEQYF.

The chain joins TRBV28 to TRBJ2-1; 8 nucleotides agree with TRBD1. The germline CDR1 and CDR2 sequences are MDHEN and SYDVKM. The J segment lost 4 bases and the V segment lost 4 bases, leaving 9 bases of the junction unmatched. CDR3 length: 16 residues. Here the CDR3 reads CASSSTSGTGYNEQFF. CDR3 nucleotides: TGTGCCAGCAGTTCTACTTCCGGGACAGGATACAATGAGCAGTTCTTC. Combining the CDR3 with reference TRBV28 and TRBJ2-1 gives the whole variable domain DVKVTQSSRYLVKRTGEKVFLECVQDMDHENMFWYRQDPGLGLRLIYFSYDVKMKEKGDIPEGYSVSREKKERFSLILESASTNQTSMYLCASSSTSGTGYNEQFFGPGTRLTVL.

V usage is TRBV5-1 and J usage is TRBJ1-1; possibly TRBD1 for D (6 bases). The CDR3 runs to 15 residues. CDR1 is SGHRS, CDR2 YFSETQ, per germline. V gave up 0 bases and J gave up 1 base, with 10 bases separating them. The CDR3, as DNA: TGCGCCAGCAGCTTGGCCACGGGACAGAACACTGAAGCTTTCTTT. Protein product: CASSLATGQNTEAFF.

This clone was found once. This chain uses TRBV6-6 with TRBJ2-3; TRBD2 matches at 10 bases. With 2 bases clipped from V and 11 bases from J, the junction kept 13 bases outside the gene matches. The CDR3 loop spans 16 amino acids. Germline V gene lookup returns CDR1 MNHNY and CDR2 SVGAGI (reference sequence). CDR3 nucleotide sequence: TGTGCCAGCAGTTACCGACTATCTAGCGGGAGAGGGGGGCAGTATTTT. It codes for CASSYRLSSGRGGQYF.

The chain uses TRBV9 and TRBJ1-3; 8 nucleotides line up with TRBD1. There are 20 residues in the CDR3. V lost 0 bases, J lost 1 base, and 15 bases stayed unmatched. Germline CDR1 SGDLS, CDR2 YYNGEE. The CDR3 sequence is CASSVGVWSGGATSGNTIYF. The DNA for the CDR3 is TGTGCCAGCAGCGTAGGGGTCTGGTCAGGGGGCGCGACATCTGGAAACACCATATATTTT. The variable domain in full, completed from reference TRBV9 and TRBJ1-3, reads DSGVTQTPKHLITATGQRVTLRCSPRSGDLSVYWYQQSLDQGLQFLIQYYNGEERAKGNILERFSAQQFPDLHSELNLSSLELGDSALYFCASSVGVWSGGATSGNTIYFGEGSWLTVV.

The chain carries TRBV9 and TRBJ2-5; unclear D gene. The CDR3 is made up of 15 amino acids. V shed 3 bases and J shed 4 bases, with 16 bases lying between them. Germline assignment: CDR1 SGDLS and CDR2 YYNGEE. The chain's CDR3 is CASSEDGHSGETQYF. CDR3 bases: TGTGCCAGCAGCGAGGATGGCCACAGTGGAGAGACCCAGTACTTC.

The chain joins TRBV30 to TRBJ1-1, with 7 bases matching TRBD1. V was clipped by 1 base and J by 2 bases; unmatched bases: 7. This CDR3 has 15 residues. From germline, CDR1 is GTSNPN and CDR2 SVGIG (reference sequence). The CDR3 DNA is TGTGCCTGGAGTGATCCCGGACAGGCAAACACTGAAGCTTTCTTT. Its protein is CAWSDPGQANTEAFF.

The chain uses TRBV6-1 and TRBJ2-3, with D possibly matching TRBD2 (7 bases). Germline loops: CDR1 MNHNS, CDR2 SASEGT. The CDR3 is 16 amino acids. Trimming stripped 2 bases from V and 5 bases from J, with 17 bases between. CDR3 sequence: CASSEIIGGQGDTQYF. The CDR3 DNA follows: TGTGCCAGCAGTGAAATTATCGGGGGGCAGGGAGATACGCAGTATTTT.

This sequence joins TRBV12-5 and TRBJ2-1; no firm D call. The V gene lost 1 base and the J gene lost 8 bases, with 12 bases spanning the gap. The CDR3 extends over 14 amino acids. The germline gives CDR1 LGHNT, CDR2 FRNRAP. The DNA for the CDR3 is TGTGCTAGTGGTTTGGGACCTGCTGCGGATGAGCAGTTCTTC. It translates to CASGLGPAADEQFF.

The J gene is TRBJ2-1, the V gene TRBV2; 11 positions agree with TRBD2. V gave up 7 bases and J gave up 3 bases; unmatched junction bases: 5. CDR1 and CDR2 from the germline V gene are SNHLY and FYNNEI. The CDR3 runs 15 residues. DNA for the CDR3: TGTGCCAGCAAGGTGGGACTAGCGGTCTACAATGAGCAGTTCTTC. Its translation is CASKVGLAVYNEQFF.

The chain employs TRBV6-2 or TRBV6-3 and TRBJ2-5, with TRBD2 matching 9 bases. Germline V gives CDR1 MNHEY, CDR2 SVGEGT. With 2 bases clipped from V and 2 bases from J, the junction kept 3 bases outside the gene matches. The CDR3 runs to 15 residues. CDR3 DNA sequence: TGTGCCAGCAGTTACGGACTAGCGTTACAAGAGACCCAGTACTTC. Amino acids: CASSYGLALQETQYF.

This chain uses TRBV30 with TRBJ1-2, with no clear D. Germline CDR1 and CDR2: GTSNPN and SVGIG (reference sequence). The ends were cut back, 1 base at V and 5 bases at J, with 5 bases in the middle. CDR3 size: 11 residues. Here the CDR3 reads CAWSEAYGYTF. CDR3 nucleotide sequence: TGTGCCTGGAGTGAAGCTTATGGCTACACCTTC.

The rearrangement uses TRBV29-1 and TRBJ1-3; no clear D. Germline V gene lookup returns CDR1 SQVTM and CDR2 ANQGSEA. Trimming cost V 1 base and J 7 bases, with 5 bases left between them. The CDR3 spans 11 residues. The CDR3 DNA is TGCAGCGTTGAAGGGGCGAACACCATATATTTT. As protein: CSVEGANTIYF.

The rearrangement uses TRBV28 and TRBJ2-2, with 7 nucleotides matching TRBD1. The CDR3 runs to 15 residues. Per germline, CDR1 MDHEN and CDR2 SYDVKM. The ends lost 5 bases at V and 5 bases at J; junction bases unmatched: 8. This chain's CDR3 is CASSIHRGSTGELFF. The DNA of the CDR3 is TGTGCCAGCAGTATTCACAGGGGAAGTACCGGGGAGCTGTTTTTT.

The chain is built from TRBV5-6 and TRBJ2-5, with TRBD2 identical over 7 bases. CDR1 and CDR2 (germline): SGHDT, YYEEEE. The CDR3 runs 16 residues. V lost 3 bases, J lost 2 bases, and 10 bases stayed unmatched. The chain's CDR3 is CASSSRRGLQQETQYF. As DNA, the CDR3 is TGTGCCAGCAGCTCCCGTAGGGGACTACAACAAGAGACCCAGTACTTC.